The 30 T cell receptor beta chains presented below share a single source sample, sequenced in a study of T cells in Graves' hyperthyroidism and ophthalmopathy. It was RNA transcripts that yielded the amplified TCR beta CDR3 regions. RT-PCR in the first round (using the HTBI primer set) targeted the TCR CDR3. TCRdb ran MiXCR on the multiplex PCR reads and lists one entry per CDR3 protein. Found here are about 720,000 distinct CDR3 sequences, around 20% of them singletons; the top ten hold roughly 17%. What was sequenced was blood. Source of these receptors: a woman aged 45-59 years with Graves' hyperthyroidism that later progressed to Graves' ophthalmopathy.

This clonotype was detected only a few times. This rearrangement joins TRBV7-9 to TRBJ2-2, with a weak D call TRBD1 (6 bases). This CDR3 spans 15 amino acids. With 7 bases removed from V and 2 bases from J, the gap between germline ends came to 14 bases. Germline V gene data show CDR1 as SEHNR and CDR2 as FQNEAQ (reference sequence). The CDR3, as DNA: TGTGCCAGCAACGTAATGGACAGCAACACCGGGGAGCTGTTTTTT. Protein: CASNVMDSNTGELFF. The full variable domain, its missing parts supplied by reference TRBV7-9 and TRBJ2-2, is DTGVSQNPRHKITKRGQNVTFRCDPISEHNRLYWYRQTLGQGPEFLTYFQNEAQLEKSRLLSDRFSAERPKGSFSTLEIQRTEQGDSAMYLCASNVMDSNTGELFFGEGSRLTVL.

This clonotype came up many times. V is TRBV18 and J is TRBJ2-1, with 7 bases fitting TRBD1. The CDR3 is made up of 15 amino acids. The germline CDR1 and CDR2 sequences are KGHSH and LQKENI. The V gene end was trimmed by 4 bases and the J gene end by 5 bases; junction bases not matched to a gene: 8. The DNA of the CDR3 is TGTGCCAGCTCACTCGAGTCGGGACAGCACAATGAGCAGTTCTTC. Amino acids: CASSLESGQHNEQFF.

This clonotype was seen just once. The chain has TRBV20-1 and TRBJ1-5; D unclear. Germline CDR1 reads DFQATT; CDR2 reads SNEGSKA (reference sequence). V dropped 2 bases and J dropped 4 bases, with 12 bases sitting between them. CDR3 length equals 14 residues. The DNA for the CDR3 is TGCAGTGCTAGACTGGGCGGGATTAATCAGCCCCAGCATTTT. Amino acid sequence: CSARLGGINQPQHF.

Many counts were recorded for this clonotype. The rearrangement joins TRBV7-2 to TRBJ2-5; TRBD2 matches 7 bases. The trim removed 5 bases at V and 5 bases at J, leaving 8 bases unmatched. The CDR3 extends over 14 amino acids. The germline gives CDR1 SGHTA, CDR2 FQGNSA. CDR3 DNA: TGTGCCAGCAGCGACCCGATCGGGGGGGAGACCCAGTACTTC. It encodes CASSDPIGGETQYF.

The genes are TRBV19 and TRBJ2-2; unclear D gene. The CDR3 has 14 residues. CDR1 is LNHDA, CDR2 SQIVND, per germline (reference sequence). Trimming took off 10 bases at V and 1 base at J, with 13 bases between the two ends. CDR3 sequence reads: CATPGTENTGELFF. As DNA, the CDR3 is TGTGCCACCCCCGGCACAGAGAACACCGGGGAGCTGTTTTTT.

The rearrangement joins TRBV6-1 to TRBJ2-2, with D possibly TRBD1 on 6 matching bases. V was cut by 3 bases and J by 7 bases, with 18 bases left in between. The CDR3 totals 16 residues. CDR1 is MNHNS and CDR2 is SASEGT in the germline V gene. CDR3 amino acids: CASSDLTGSSGGELFF. The CDR3 nucleotides read TGTGCCAGCAGTGACTTGACAGGTAGTTCCGGCGGGGAGCTGTTTTTT.

DNA of the CDR3: TGTGCCAGTAGAGGGGGCGGACAAGAGACCCAGTACTTC. It encodes CASRGGGQETQYF. V and J are TRBV19 and TRBJ2-5, with 7 bases that match TRBD1. Germline V gene data show CDR1 as LNHDA and CDR2 as SQIVND (reference sequence). The V and J ends lost 6 bases and 2 bases, in that order; junction bases with no gene match: 3. The CDR3 loop spans 13 amino acids. The complete variable domain, with remaining parts taken from reference TRBV19 and TRBJ2-5, reads DGGITQSPKYLFRKEGQNVTLSCEQNLNHDAMYWYRQDPGQGLRLIYYSQIVNDFQKGDIAEGYSVSREKKESFPLTVTSAQKNPTAFYLCASRGGGQETQYFGPGTRLLVL.

This clonotype was observed many times. This rearrangement joins TRBV5-1 to TRBJ2-3; 11 bases are shared with TRBD2. There are 17 residues in the CDR3. The germline gives CDR1 SGHRS, CDR2 YFSETQ. J lost 1 base, V lost 4 bases, and 8 bases had no gene match. Here the CDR3 DNA reads TGCGCCAGCAGCCGCGGTCTAGCGGGGGGTGGCACAGATACGCAGTATTTT. This translates into CASSRGLAGGGTDTQYF. Filled out from reference TRBV5-1 and TRBJ2-3, the complete variable domain reads KAGVTQTPRYLIKTRGQQVTLSCSPISGHRSVSWYQQTPGQGLQFLFEYFSETQRNKGNFPGRFSGRQFSNSRSEMNVSTLELGDSALYLCASSRGLAGGGTDTQYFGPGTRLTVL.

The chain employs TRBV9 and TRBJ1-5; 10 positions match TRBD1. CDR3 length: 15 amino acids. V shed 4 bases and J 4 bases; nucleotides not matched to a gene: 5. Germline values: CDR1 SGDLS, CDR2 YYNGEE. CDR3: CASSRGQGVNQPQHF. For the CDR3, the DNA is TGTGCCAGCAGCAGAGGACAGGGGGTAAATCAGCCCCAGCATTTT.

This chain joins TRBV6-1 and TRBJ2-1; 9 nucleotides agree with TRBD1. In germline, CDR1 is MNHNS, CDR2 SASEGT. V shed 6 bases, J shed 10 bases, and the junction held 4 bases outside the gene matches. This CDR3 spans 12 amino acids. CDR3 protein: CASRDTGGEQFF. CDR3 bases: TGTGCCAGCAGGGATACAGGGGGCGAGCAGTTCTTC.

The chain joins TRBV27 to TRBJ1-2; D not resolved. Germline V gene data show CDR1 as MNHEY and CDR2 as SMNVEV (reference sequence). This CDR3 spans 11 amino acids. The ends were cut back, 4 bases at V and 8 bases at J, with 8 bases in the middle. CDR3 sequence (DNA): TGTGCCAGCAGTTCCCCGGAGGGCTACACCTTC. Encoded protein: CASSSPEGYTF.

This clonotype has more than one count but fewer than ten. The rearrangement links TRBV19 to TRBJ1-5; no firm D call. CDR1 is LNHDA and CDR2 is SQIVND in the germline V gene (reference sequence). This CDR3 is built from 12 residues. V was shortened by 7 bases and J by 3 bases, with 7 bases between the two germline ends. CDR3 residues: CASTTNNQPQHF. The CDR3 DNA reads TGTGCCAGTACCACGAACAATCAGCCCCAGCATTTT.

This chain connects TRBV7-9 to TRBJ1-2; a weak D match, TRBD1 (6 bases). Germline loops: CDR1 SEHNR, CDR2 FQNEAQ (reference sequence). The CDR3 runs 15 residues. V lost 3 bases, J lost 3 bases, and 14 bases lay in between. The CDR3 nucleotides read TGTGCCAGCAGCTTGTGGCTGACAGGTGACTATGGCTACACCTTC. Its protein product is CASSLWLTGDYGYTF.

This clonotype has at least ten counts. The V call is TRBV7-2, the J call TRBJ2-7; D tentatively reads TRBD1 or TRBD2 (5 bases each). V gave up 2 bases and J gave up 0 bases, with 8 bases separating them. Germline V gives CDR1 SGHTA, CDR2 FQGNSA. This CDR3 has 14 residues. CDR3 DNA: TGTGCCAGCAGCTTACGGGACCTCTCCTACGAGCAGTACTTC. It translates to CASSLRDLSYEQYF.

This clonotype was seen only a few times. CDR3 in amino acids: CASSTRDRGFGYTF. CDR3 nucleotides: TGTGCCAGCAGTACCAGGGACAGGGGATTTGGCTACACCTTC. V is TRBV27 and J is TRBJ1-2, with 10 bases lining up with TRBD1. Looked up from germline, CDR1 is MNHEY and CDR2 is SMNVEV (reference sequence). V gave up 5 bases and J gave up 7 bases; unmatched junction bases: 7. This CDR3 has 14 residues.

In its sample, this clonotype was seen many times. The rearrangement joins TRBV12-3 or TRBV12-4 to TRBJ1-3; 7 positions match TRBD1. This CDR3 contains 15 residues. The junction had 3 bases not matched to a gene; V was cut back by 4 bases and J by 0 bases. The CDR3: CASSSGQTSGNTIYF. CDR3 coding DNA: TGTGCCAGCAGTTCGGGACAGACCTCTGGAAACACCATATATTTT.

In regard to this clonotype: At one end, the junction sequence differs from germline, possibly due to a read error. The chain carries TRBV4-1 and TRBJ2-1, with TRBD1 as a possible D gene (6 bases). Germline V lookup: CDR1 MGHRA, CDR2 YSYEKL. This CDR3 is 15 amino acids long. CDR3 loop: CTSSQDGQGNNEQFF. The CDR3 coding sequence is TGCACCAGCAGCCAAGACGGGCAGGGGAACAATGAGCAGTTCTTC.

In its sample, this clonotype was seen a few times. V is TRBV3-1 and J is TRBJ2-7; D not resolved. Trimming stripped 3 bases from V and 2 bases from J, with 11 bases between. This CDR3 comprises 14 residues. Germline CDR1 is LGHDT and CDR2 is YNNKEL (reference sequence). CDR3 protein: CASSHEVAPYEQYF. Written as DNA, the CDR3 is TGTGCCAGCAGCCATGAGGTGGCCCCCTACGAGCAGTACTTC.

This clonotype has just one count. A much more abundant neighbour one base away suggests this may be a read error. This sequence joins TRBV11-1 and TRBJ2-4; TRBD1 agrees at 8 bases. CDR1 and CDR2 from the germline V gene are SGHAT and FQDESV (reference sequence). The CDR3 spans 16 residues. Losses at the gene ends were 5 bases for V and 1 base for J; bases not matched to a gene: 7. The CDR3 nucleotides are TGTGCCAGCAGCCCCGGGACAGGTACTGCCAAAAACATTCAGTACTTC. Protein sequence: CASSPGTGTAKNIQYF.

This chain connects TRBV5-1 to TRBJ1-5; D is undetermined. V shed 1 base and J shed 4 bases, with 12 bases lying between them. The CDR3 runs 15 residues. Germline V gene data show CDR1 as SGHRS and CDR2 as YFSETQ. CDR3 sequence reads: CASSLNAGSNQPQHF. CDR3 DNA: TGCGCCAGCAGCTTGAATGCGGGGAGTAATCAGCCCCAGCATTTT.

This clonotype was recorded at least ten times. The V and J genes are TRBV11-2 and TRBJ2-3; tentatively, D is TRBD1 or TRBD2 (5 bases each). The CDR3 has 15 residues. Germline V gene data show CDR1 as SGHAT and CDR2 as FQNNGV. V was trimmed by 2 bases and J by 0 bases, leaving 9 bases between them. The CDR3 sequence: CASSLNGASTDTQYF. CDR3 bases: TGTGCCAGCAGCTTAAACGGGGCAAGCACAGATACGCAGTATTTT.

This sequence joins TRBV12-3 or TRBV12-4 and TRBJ1-5, with D unresolved. The CDR3 sequence is 18 residues long. Trimming left V 7 bases short and J 0 bases short, with 22 bases between. The CDR3 DNA sequence: TGTGCCAGCACTCTAAAACGGGAGGGATTATATAGCAATCAGCCCCAGCATTTT. This gives the protein CASTLKREGLYSNQPQHF.

Only a few counts were recorded for this clonotype. The chain is built from TRBV24-1 and TRBJ2-5; D is ambiguous. The CDR3 has 13 residues. V was clipped by 3 bases and J by 5 bases, with 9 bases between them. Germline CDR1 reads KGHDR; CDR2 reads SFDVKD. This CDR3 is CATSDGARETQYF. Here the CDR3 DNA reads TGTGCCACCAGTGATGGCGCCCGGGAGACCCAGTACTTC.

The chain uses TRBV6-5 and TRBJ2-1, with 16 bases aligning to TRBD2. CDR1 and CDR2 (germline): MNHEY, SVGAGI. CDR3 size: 18 residues. After removal of 2 bases from V and 6 bases from J, the junction contained 7 bases not matched to a gene. CDR3 nucleotides: TGTGCCAGCAGTTACATGGGACTAGCGGGGGGGCCGAGCAATGAGCAGTTCTTC. Protein product: CASSYMGLAGGPSNEQFF.

This clonotype was seen a handful of times. The chain links TRBV12-5 to TRBJ2-2; no firm D call. The germline V gene has CDR1 LGHNT and CDR2 FRNRAP. Deletions cut 4 bases from V and 5 bases from J, with 8 bases between. This CDR3 region has 13 residues. The CDR3 sequence is CASGWQVTGELFF. The CDR3 region has the DNA TGTGCTAGTGGTTGGCAGGTTACCGGGGAGCTGTTTTTT.

This clonotype occurred many times. The DNA for the CDR3 is TGTGCCAGCACCCCTGGGGCAGGGTTTAGAACAGATACGCAGTATTTT. As protein: CASTPGAGFRTDTQYF. The chain joins TRBV5-5 to TRBJ2-3; D is perhaps TRBD1 (5 bases). V lost 6 bases, J lost 3 bases, and 20 bases lay in between. CDR1 is SGHKS, CDR2 YYEKEE, per germline (reference sequence). This CDR3 is 16 amino acids long.

V usage is TRBV2 and J usage is TRBJ2-4; D is tentatively TRBD1 or TRBD2 (5 bases each). The germline V gene encodes CDR1 SNHLY and CDR2 FYNNEI. The CDR3 runs 13 residues. V dropped 1 base and J dropped 8 bases, with 9 bases sitting between them. CDR3 nucleotides: TGTGCCAGCAGTGAAGTGGGGGTAGACATTCAGTACTTC. Encoded protein: CASSEVGVDIQYF.

This clonotype was recorded at least ten times. This chain connects TRBV5-1 to TRBJ1-1; no clear D. CDR3 size: 15 residues. The germline CDR1 and CDR2 sequences are SGHRS and YFSETQ. Trimming removed 0 bases at V and 6 bases at J, with 15 bases between. Here the CDR3 reads CASSLVGGESAEAFF. The CDR3 bases are TGCGCCAGCAGCTTGGTGGGCGGTGAATCGGCTGAAGCTTTCTTT.

This clonotype was detected many times. The chain combines TRBV2 with TRBJ2-7; TRBD1 might be the D (6 bases). The V and J ends lost 8 bases and 0 bases respectively, with 11 bases between them. This CDR3 contains 13 residues. Germline V gene sequence: CDR1 SNHLY, CDR2 FYNNEI. The CDR3 DNA sequence: TGTGCCAGCCGGACAGCTAGCTCCTACGAGCAGTACTTC. It translates to CASRTASSYEQYF.

This clonotype was counted a few times. CDR3: CASSPTGGWTEAFF. CDR3 DNA: TGCGCCAGCAGCCCTACAGGGGGGTGGACTGAAGCTTTCTTT. This sequence joins TRBV5-1 and TRBJ1-1, with 8 bases matching TRBD1. Germline-derived CDR1 and CDR2 are SGHRS and YFSETQ. This CDR3 is built from 14 residues. With 4 bases clipped from V and 5 bases from J, the junction kept 7 bases outside the gene matches.